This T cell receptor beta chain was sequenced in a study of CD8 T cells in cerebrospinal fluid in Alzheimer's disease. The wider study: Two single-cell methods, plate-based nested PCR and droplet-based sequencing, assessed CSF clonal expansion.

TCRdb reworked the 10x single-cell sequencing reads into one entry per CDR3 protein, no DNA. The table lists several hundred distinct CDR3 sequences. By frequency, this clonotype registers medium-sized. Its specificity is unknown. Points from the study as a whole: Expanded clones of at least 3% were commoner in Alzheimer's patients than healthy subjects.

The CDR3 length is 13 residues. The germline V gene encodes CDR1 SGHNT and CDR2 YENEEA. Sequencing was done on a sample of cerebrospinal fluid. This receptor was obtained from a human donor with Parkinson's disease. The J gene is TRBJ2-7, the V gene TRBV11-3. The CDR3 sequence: CASSLDRKGEQYF.